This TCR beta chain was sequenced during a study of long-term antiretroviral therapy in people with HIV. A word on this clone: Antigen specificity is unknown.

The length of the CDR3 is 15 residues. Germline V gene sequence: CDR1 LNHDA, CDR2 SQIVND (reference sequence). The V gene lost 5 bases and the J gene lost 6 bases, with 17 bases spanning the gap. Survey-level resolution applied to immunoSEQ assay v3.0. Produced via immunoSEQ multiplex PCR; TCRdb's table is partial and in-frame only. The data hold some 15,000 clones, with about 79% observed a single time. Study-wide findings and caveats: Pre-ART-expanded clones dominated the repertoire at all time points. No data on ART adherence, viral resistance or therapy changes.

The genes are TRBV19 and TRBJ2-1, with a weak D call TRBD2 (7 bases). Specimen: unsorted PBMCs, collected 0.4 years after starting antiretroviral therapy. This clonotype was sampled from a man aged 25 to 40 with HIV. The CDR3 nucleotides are TGTGCCAGTAGTCCCCAGGGAGGGGGTGGCAATGAGCAGTTCTTC. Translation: CASSPQGGGGNEQFF.